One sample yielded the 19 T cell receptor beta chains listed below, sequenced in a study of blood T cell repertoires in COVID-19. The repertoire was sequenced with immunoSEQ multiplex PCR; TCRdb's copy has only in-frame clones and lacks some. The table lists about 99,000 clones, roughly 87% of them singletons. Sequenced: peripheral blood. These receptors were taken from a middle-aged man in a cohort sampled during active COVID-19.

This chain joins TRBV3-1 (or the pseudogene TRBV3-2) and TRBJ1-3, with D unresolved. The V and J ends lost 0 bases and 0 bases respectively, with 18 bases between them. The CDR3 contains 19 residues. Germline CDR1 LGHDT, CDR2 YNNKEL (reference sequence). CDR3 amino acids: CASSQDLFGSGSSGNTIYF. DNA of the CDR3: TGTGCCAGCAGCCAAGATCTTTTTGGCAGCGGGTCCTCTGGAAACACCATATATTTT.

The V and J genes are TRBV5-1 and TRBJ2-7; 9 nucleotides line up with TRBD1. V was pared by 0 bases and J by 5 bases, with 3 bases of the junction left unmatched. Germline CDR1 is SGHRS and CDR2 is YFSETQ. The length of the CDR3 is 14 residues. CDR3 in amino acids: CASSLGTGENEQYV. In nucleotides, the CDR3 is TGCGCCAGCAGCTTGGGGACAGGGGAGAACGAGCAGTACGTC.

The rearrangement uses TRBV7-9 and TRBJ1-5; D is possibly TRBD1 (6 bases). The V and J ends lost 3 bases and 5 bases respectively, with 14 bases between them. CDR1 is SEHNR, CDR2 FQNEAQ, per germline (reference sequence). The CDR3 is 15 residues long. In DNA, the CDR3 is TGTGCCAGCAGCTTGGGACAACGAAATGATCAGCCCCAGCATTTT. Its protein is CASSLGQRNDQPQHF.

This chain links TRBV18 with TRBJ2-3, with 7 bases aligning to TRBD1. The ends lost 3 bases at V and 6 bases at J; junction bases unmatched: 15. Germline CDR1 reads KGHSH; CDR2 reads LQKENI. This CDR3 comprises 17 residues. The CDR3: CASSPISGQRASDTQYF. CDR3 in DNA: TGTGCCAGCTCACCGATTTCGGGACAGAGGGCATCGGATACGCAGTATTTT.

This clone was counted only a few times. Here the CDR3 DNA reads TGTGCCAGCAGATGGGACAGGAATGGCAATCAGCCCCAGCATTTT. It encodes CASRWDRNGNQPQHF. V is TRBV28 and J is TRBJ1-5; the match to TRBD1 covers 8 bases. The germline gives CDR1 MDHEN, CDR2 SYDVKM. With 6 bases clipped from V and 2 bases from J, the junction kept 6 bases outside the gene matches. CDR3 length equals 15 residues.

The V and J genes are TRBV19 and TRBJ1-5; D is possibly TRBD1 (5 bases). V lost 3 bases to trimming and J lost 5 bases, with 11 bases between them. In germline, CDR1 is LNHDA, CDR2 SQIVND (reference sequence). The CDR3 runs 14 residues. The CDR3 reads CASSIMDKYQPQHF. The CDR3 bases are TGTGCCAGTAGTATCATGGACAAGTATCAGCCCCAGCATTTT.

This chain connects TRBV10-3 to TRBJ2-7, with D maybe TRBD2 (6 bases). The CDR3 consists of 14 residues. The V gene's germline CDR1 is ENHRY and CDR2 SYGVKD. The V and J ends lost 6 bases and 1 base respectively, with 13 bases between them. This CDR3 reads CAIRGGPGSYEQYF. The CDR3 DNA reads TGTGCCATCAGGGGGGGACCCGGGTCCTACGAGCAGTACTTC.

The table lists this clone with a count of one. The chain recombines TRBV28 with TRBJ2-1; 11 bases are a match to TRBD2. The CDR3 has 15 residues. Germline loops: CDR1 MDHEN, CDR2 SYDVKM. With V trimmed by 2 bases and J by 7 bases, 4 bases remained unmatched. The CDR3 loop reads CASSLRASGGNEQFF. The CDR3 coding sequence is TGTGCCAGCAGTTTAAGGGCTAGCGGGGGGAATGAGCAGTTCTTC. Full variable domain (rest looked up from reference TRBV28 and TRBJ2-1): DVKVTQSSRYLVKRTGEKVFLECVQDMDHENMFWYRQDPGLGLRLIYFSYDVKMKEKGDIPEGYSVSREKKERFSLILESASTNQTSMYLCASSLRASGGNEQFFGPGTRLTVL.

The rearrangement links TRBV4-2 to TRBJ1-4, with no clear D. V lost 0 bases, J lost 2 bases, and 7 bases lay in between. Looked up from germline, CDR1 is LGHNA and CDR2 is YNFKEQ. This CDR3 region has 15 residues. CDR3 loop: CASSQEQATNEKLFF. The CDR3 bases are TGTGCCAGCAGCCAAGAGCAGGCGACTAATGAAAAACTGTTTTTT.

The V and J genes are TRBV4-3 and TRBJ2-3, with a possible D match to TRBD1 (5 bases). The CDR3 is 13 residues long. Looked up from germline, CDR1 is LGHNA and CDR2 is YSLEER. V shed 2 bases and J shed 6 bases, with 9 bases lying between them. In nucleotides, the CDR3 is TGCGCCAGCAGCCAACTGGCAGGGGATACGCAGTATTTT. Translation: CASSQLAGDTQYF.

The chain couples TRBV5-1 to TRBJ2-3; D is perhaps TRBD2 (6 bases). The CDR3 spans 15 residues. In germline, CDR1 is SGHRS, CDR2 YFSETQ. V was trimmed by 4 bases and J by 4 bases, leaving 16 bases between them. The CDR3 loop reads CASSTGGPPSDTQYF. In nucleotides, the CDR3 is TGCGCCAGCAGCACCGGGGGTCCGCCCTCAGATACGCAGTATTTT.

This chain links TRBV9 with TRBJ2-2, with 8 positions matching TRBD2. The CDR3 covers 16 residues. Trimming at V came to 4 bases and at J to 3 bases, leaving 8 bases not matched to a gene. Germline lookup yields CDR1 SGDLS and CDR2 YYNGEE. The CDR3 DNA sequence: TGTGCCAGCAGCCCAGATTCGGGGGGGTACACCGGGGAGCTGTTTTTT. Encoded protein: CASSPDSGGYTGELFF. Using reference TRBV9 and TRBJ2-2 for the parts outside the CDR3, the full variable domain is DSGVTQTPKHLITATGQRVTLRCSPRSGDLSVYWYQQSLDQGLQFLIQYYNGEERAKGNILERFSAQQFPDLHSELNLSSLELGDSALYFCASSPDSGGYTGELFFGEGSRLTVL.

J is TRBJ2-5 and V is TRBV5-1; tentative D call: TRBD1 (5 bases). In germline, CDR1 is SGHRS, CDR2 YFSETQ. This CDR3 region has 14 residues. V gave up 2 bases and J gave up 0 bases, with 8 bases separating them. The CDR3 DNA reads TGCGCCAGCAGCTTTCAGGACAACCAAGAGACCCAGTACTTC. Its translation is CASSFQDNQETQYF.

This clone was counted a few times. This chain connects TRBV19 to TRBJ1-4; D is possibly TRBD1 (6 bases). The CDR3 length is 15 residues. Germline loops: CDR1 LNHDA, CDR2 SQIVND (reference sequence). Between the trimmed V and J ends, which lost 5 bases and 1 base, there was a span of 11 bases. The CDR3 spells CASSERGGTNEKLFF. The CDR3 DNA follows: TGTGCCAGTAGTGAGAGGGGGGGAACTAATGAAAAACTGTTTTTT.

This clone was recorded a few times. For the CDR3, the DNA is TGTGCCAGTAGTATGAGGCAGGGGACCTACGAGCAGTACTTC. Translated: CASSMRQGTYEQYF. This sequence joins TRBV19 and TRBJ2-7; perhaps TRBD1 as D (6 bases). Trimming left V 3 bases short and J 2 bases short, with 11 bases between. Germline V gene sequence: CDR1 LNHDA, CDR2 SQIVND (reference sequence). The CDR3 extends over 14 amino acids.

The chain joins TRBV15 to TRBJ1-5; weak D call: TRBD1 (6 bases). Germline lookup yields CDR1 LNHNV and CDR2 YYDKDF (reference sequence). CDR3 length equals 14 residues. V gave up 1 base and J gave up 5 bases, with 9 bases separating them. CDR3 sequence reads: CATSRGTAYQPQHF. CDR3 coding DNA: TGTGCCACCAGCAGAGGGACAGCATATCAGCCCCAGCATTTT.

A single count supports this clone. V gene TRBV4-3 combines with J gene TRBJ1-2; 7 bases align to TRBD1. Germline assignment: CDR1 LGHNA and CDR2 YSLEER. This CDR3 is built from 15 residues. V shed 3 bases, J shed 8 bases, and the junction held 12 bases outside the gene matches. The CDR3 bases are TGCGCCAGCAGCCAGACCACAGGGGCGGGACAAGGCTACACCTTC. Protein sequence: CASSQTTGAGQGYTF.

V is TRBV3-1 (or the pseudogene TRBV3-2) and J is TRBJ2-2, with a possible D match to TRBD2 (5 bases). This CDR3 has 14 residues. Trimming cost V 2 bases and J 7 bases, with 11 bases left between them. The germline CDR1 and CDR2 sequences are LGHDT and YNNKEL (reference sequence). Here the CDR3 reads CASSQLADNGELFF. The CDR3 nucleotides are TGTGCCAGCAGCCAACTAGCCGACAACGGGGAGCTGTTTTTT.

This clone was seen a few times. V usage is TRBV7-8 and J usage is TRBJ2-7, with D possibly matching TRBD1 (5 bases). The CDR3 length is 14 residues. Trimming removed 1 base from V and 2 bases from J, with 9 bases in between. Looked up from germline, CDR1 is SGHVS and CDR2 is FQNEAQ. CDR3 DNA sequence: TGTGCCAGCAGCTTAGTCAGGGCGACCTACGAGCAGTACTTC. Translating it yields CASSLVRATYEQYF.